This T cell receptor (beta chain) was captured in a study of OX40 agonist ivuxolimab in advanced cancers. Overall study: All patients had ivuxolimab intravenously every 2 weeks at 0.01 to 10 mg/kg.

Autoimmune disease history or systemic immunosuppression excluded patients. The V end was cut by 7 bases, the J end by 2 bases, with 14 bases between. The CDR3 has 14 amino acids. In germline, CDR1 is MNHNS, CDR2 SASEGT. Regarding the study as a whole: Expanded clones tended on average to be more numerous among CD8+ T cells than CD4+. Low normalized clonal expansion also occurred in some nonresponding patients.

Here immunoSEQ multiplex PCR was the method, and the copy in TCRdb shows in-frame clones only, minus some. The profile shows fewer than 85,000 clones, roughly 80% of them singletons. With regard to this clone: As yet, its antigen is unknown.

V and J are TRBV6-1 and TRBJ1-2, with a tentative D call TRBD1 (6 bases). The sequencing used CD4+ or CD8+ T cells sorted from blood, collected in a trial of the OX40 agonist ivuxolimab. The receptor comes from an adult with an advanced solid tumor such as melanoma, head and neck, liver or kidney cancer. The CDR3 loop reads CASTKQGGNYGYTF. CDR3 coding DNA: TGTGCCAGCACCAAACAGGGAGGGAACTATGGCTACACCTTC.